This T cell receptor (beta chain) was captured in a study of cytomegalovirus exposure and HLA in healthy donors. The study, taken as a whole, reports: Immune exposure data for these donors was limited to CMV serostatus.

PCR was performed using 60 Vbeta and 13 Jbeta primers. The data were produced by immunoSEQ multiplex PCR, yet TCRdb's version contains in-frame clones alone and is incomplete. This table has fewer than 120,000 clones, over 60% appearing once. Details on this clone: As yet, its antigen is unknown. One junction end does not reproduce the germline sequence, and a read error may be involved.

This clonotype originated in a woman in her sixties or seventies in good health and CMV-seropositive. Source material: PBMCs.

The CDR3 spells CASSLTGGSYNEQFF. The CDR3 DNA sequence: TGTGCTAGCAGCTTGACAGGGGGCTCCTACAATGAGCAGTTCTTC. This sequence joins TRBV7-7 and TRBJ2-1; 9 positions agree with TRBD1. This CDR3 has 15 amino acids. Per the germline V gene, CDR1 is SSHAT and CDR2 is FNYEAQ (reference sequence).